These T cell receptor beta chains were read from a single sample in a study of PD-1 blockade in classical Hodgkin lymphoma. Profiling relied on immunoSEQ multiplex PCR, and the TCRdb table lists in-frame clones only, not all of them. The repertoire has fewer than 80,000 clones, 71% of them found once; the top ten carry 9% to 10%. The input for sequencing was peripheral blood mononuclear cells (PBMCs), taken before the second cycle of nivolumab. These receptors came from a human donor with classical Hodgkin lymphoma. CDR3s include the opening cysteine and the closing phenylalanine or tryptophan. D genes are given only for firm matches. Only some rows state a clone size, as once, few, many or a class for expanded clones.

TRBD2	TRBV28	TRBJ2-3	-	CASSFGGGRKDTQYF	TGTGCCAGCAGTTTCGGCGGGGGACGGAAGGATACGCAGTATTTT
-	TRBV14	TRBJ2-3	few	CASSQGGARTDTQYF	TGTGCCAGCAGCCAGGGCGGAGCCCGCACAGATACGCAGTATTTT
TRBD2	TRBV5-6	TRBJ2-7	-	CASSPRTSGGLSYEQYF	TGTGCCAGCAGCCCCAGGACTAGCGGGGGCCTCTCCTACGAGCAGTACTTC
-	TRBV6-1	TRBJ2-1	-	CASTSISRGVGEQFF	TGTGCCAGCACGAGTATTTCTAGGGGCGTCGGTGAGCAGTTCTTC
-	TRBV14	TRBJ2-7	-	CASSQVRTGTLDEQYF	TGTGCCAGCAGCCAAGTTAGGACCGGGACTCTTGACGAGCAGTACTTC
-	TRBV5-4	TRBJ1-1	-	CASSPETGDTEAFF	TGTGCCAGCAGCCCAGAGACCGGGGACACTGAAGCTTTCTTT
-	TRBV30	TRBJ2-7	-	CAWSADGAYEQYF	TGTGCCTGGAGTGCGGACGGAGCCTACGAGCAGTACTTC
-	TRBV9	TRBJ1-1	-	CASSWGRNTEAFF	TGTGCCAGCAGCTGGGGACGGAACACTGAAGCTTTCTTT
TRBD1	TRBV19	TRBJ1-2	-	CASSRGQGSNYGYTF	TGTGCCAGTAGTCGCGGACAGGGCTCTAACTATGGCTACACCTTC
TRBD1	TRBV11-3	TRBJ1-2	-	CASSLQGAGWYGYTF	TGTGCCAGCAGCTTACAGGGGGCTGGGTGGTATGGCTACACCTTC
TRBD1	TRBV2	TRBJ1-2	few	CASRDRGVSYGYTF	TGTGCCAGCAGGGACAGGGGAGTAAGCTATGGCTACACCTTC
-	TRBV7-2	TRBJ1-3	-	CASSFHSGTIYF	TGTGCCAGCAGCTTTCACTCGGGCACCATATATTTT
-	TRBV11-3	TRBJ2-7	-	CASSQPGGSYEQYF	TGTGCCAGCAGCCAACCTGGAGGCTCCTACGAGCAGTACTTC
-	TRBV7-9	TRBJ2-1	once	CASSLLPSWGNSYNEQFF	TGTGCCAGCAGCTTACTCCCCAGTTGGGGGAACTCCTACAATGAGCAGTTCTTC
-	TRBV15	TRBJ2-7	few	CATSRERSQGPSVEQYF	TGTGCCACCAGCAGAGAACGGTCACAAGGGCCCTCGGTGGAGCAGTACTTC
-	TRBV9	TRBJ2-1	-	CASSQGLVAGQFF	TGTGCCAGCAGCCAAGGGCTTGTCGCGGGACAGTTCTTC
TRBD2	TRBV2	TRBJ2-7	-	CASSLKRENPYEQYF	TGTGCCAGCAGTCTCAAGCGGGAGAACCCCTACGAGCAGTACTTC
TRBD2	TRBV2	TRBJ2-3	-	CASSVWREESTDTQYF	TGTGCCAGCAGTGTATGGCGGGAGGAGAGCACAGATACGCAGTATTTT
-	TRBV7-8	TRBJ2-7	-	CASSQGGTGIYEQYF	TGTGCCAGCAGCCAGGGGGGTACCGGAATCTACGAGCAGTACTTC
-	TRBV14	TRBJ2-2	once	CASSQDRHSDLTGELFF	TGTGCCAGCAGCCAAGATAGGCATTCGGATCTCACCGGGGAGCTGTTTTTT
-	TRBV6-5	TRBJ1-6	-	CASSLTGDFYSPLHF	TGTGCCAGCAGTTTGACCGGGGACTTTTATTCACCCCTCCACTTT
TRBD2	TRBV11-1	TRBJ2-7	few	CASRLLAGATYEQYF	TGTGCCAGCAGACTACTAGCGGGGGCTACCTACGAGCAGTACTTC
-	TRBV18	TRBJ2-7	many	CASSPPGAEQYF	TGTGCCAGCTCACCACCCGGGGCAGAGCAGTACTTC
TRBD1	TRBV5-1	TRBJ2-5	-	CASSLVGQGQETQYF	TGCGCCAGCAGCTTGGTAGGACAGGGCCAAGAGACCCAGTACTTC
-	TRBV4-2	TRBJ1-2	many	CASRGEAGDNYGYTF	TGTGCCAGCAGGGGTGAGGCCGGGGATAACTATGGCTACACCTTC
-	TRBV23-1	TRBJ1-1	-	CASSHSTGGTEAFF	TGCGCCAGCAGTCATTCGACCGGGGGGACTGAAGCTTTCTTT
TRBD2	TRBV9	TRBJ2-5	-	CASSPQSGSVETQYF	TGTGCCAGCAGCCCCCAGAGCGGGAGCGTGGAGACCCAGTACTTC
-	TRBV7-9	TRBJ2-7	-	CASTLLLNEQYF	TGTGCCAGCACCCTTCTTTTGAACGAGCAGTACTTC
-	TRBV6-1	TRBJ1-4	-	CASMVRTNEKLFF	TGTGCCAGCATGGTCAGAACTAATGAAAAACTGTTTTTT
-	TRBV7-6	TRBJ2-7	-	CASSLRTDAYEQYF	TGTGCCAGCAGCTTACGGACAGACGCATACGAGCAGTACTTC
-	TRBV5-1	TRBJ1-1	-	CASSPETGFLNTEAFF	TGCGCCAGCAGCCCGGAAACGGGGTTCCTGAACACTGAAGCTTTCTTT
-	TRBV5-1	TRBJ1-4	-	CASSLWGDTTNEKLFF	TGCGCCAGCAGCTTGTGGGGGGATACAACTAATGAAAAACTGTTTTTT
-	TRBV29-1	TRBJ2-7	-	CSVRGQASYEQYF	TGCAGCGTTCGGGGGCAGGCATCCTACGAGCAGTACTTC